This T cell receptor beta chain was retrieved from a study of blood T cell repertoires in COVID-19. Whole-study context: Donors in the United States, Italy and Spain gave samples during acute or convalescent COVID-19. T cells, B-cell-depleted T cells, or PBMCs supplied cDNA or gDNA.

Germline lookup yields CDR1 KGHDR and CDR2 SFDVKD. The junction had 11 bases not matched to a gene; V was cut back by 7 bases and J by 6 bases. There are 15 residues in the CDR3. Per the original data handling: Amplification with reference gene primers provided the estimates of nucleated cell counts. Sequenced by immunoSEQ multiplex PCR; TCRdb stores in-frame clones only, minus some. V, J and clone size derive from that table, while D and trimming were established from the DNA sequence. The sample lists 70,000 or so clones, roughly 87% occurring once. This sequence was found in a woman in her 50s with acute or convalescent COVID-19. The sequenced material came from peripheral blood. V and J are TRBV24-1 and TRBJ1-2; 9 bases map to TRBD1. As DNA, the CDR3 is TGTGCCACCAGACAACGCAGACAGGGGGTACATGGCTACACCTTC. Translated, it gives CATRQRRQGVHGYTF.